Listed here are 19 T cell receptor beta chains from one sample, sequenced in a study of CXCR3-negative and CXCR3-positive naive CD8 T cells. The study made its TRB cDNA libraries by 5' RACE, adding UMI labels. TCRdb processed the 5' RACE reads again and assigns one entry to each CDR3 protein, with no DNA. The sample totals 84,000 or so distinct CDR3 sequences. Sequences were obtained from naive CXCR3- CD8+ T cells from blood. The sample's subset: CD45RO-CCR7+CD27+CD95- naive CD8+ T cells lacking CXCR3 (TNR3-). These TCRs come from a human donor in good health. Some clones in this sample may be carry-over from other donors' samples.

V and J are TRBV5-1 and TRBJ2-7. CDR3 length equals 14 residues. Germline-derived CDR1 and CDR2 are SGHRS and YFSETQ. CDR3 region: CASSPFGYSYEQYF.

CDR3 in amino acids: CASSPPRTQWETQYF. The rearrangement uses TRBV7-9 and TRBJ2-5; TCRdb's D call of TRBD2 is untestable without DNA. The CDR3 runs to 15 residues. Germline CDR1 reads SEHNR; CDR2 reads FQNEAQ (reference sequence).

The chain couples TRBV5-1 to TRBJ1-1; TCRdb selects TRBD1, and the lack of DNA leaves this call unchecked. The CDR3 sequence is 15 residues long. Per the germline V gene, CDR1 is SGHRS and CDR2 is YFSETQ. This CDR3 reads CASSFGQNMNTEAFF.

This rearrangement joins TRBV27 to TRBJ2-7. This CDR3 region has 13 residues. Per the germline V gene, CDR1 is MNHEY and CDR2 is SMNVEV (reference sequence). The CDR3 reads CASSLQGVYEQYF.

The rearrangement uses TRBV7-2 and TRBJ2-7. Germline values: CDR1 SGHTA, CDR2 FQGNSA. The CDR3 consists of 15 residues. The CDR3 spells CASSLGLELSYEQYF.

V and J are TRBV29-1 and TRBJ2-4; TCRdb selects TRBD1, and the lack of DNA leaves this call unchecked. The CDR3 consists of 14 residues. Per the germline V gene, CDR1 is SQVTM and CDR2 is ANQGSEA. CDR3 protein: CSVVPGIAKNIQYF.

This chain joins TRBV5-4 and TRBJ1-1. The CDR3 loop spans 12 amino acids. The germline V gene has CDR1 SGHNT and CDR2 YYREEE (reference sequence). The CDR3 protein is CASSLRDTEAFF. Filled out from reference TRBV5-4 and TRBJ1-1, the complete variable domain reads ETGVTQSPTHLIKTRGQQVTLRCSSQSGHNTVSWYQQALGQGPQFIFQYYREEENGRGNFPPRFSGLQFPNYSSELNVNALELDDSALYLCASSLRDTEAFFGQGTRLTVV.

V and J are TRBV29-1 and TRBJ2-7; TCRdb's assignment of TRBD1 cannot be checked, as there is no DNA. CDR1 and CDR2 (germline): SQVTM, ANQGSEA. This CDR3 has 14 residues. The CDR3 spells CSVGFFGTAYEQYF.

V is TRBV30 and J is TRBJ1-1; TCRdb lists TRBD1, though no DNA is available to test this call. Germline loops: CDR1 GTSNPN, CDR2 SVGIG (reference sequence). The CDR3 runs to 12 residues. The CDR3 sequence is CAWEEGGTEAFF.

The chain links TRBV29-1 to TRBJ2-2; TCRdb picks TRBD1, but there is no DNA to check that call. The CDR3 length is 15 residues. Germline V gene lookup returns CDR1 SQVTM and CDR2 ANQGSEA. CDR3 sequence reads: CSVQGGVGPTGELFF.

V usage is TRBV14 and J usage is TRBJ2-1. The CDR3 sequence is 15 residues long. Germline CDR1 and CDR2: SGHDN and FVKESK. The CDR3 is CASSQGQSSYNEQFF.

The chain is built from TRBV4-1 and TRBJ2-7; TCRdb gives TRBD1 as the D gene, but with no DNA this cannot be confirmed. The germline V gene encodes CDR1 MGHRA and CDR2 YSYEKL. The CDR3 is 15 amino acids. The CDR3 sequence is CASSRAPGQGNEQYF.

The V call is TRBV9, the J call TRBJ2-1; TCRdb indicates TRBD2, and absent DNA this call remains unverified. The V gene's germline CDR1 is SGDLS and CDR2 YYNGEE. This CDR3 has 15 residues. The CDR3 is CASSVGRATYNEQFF.

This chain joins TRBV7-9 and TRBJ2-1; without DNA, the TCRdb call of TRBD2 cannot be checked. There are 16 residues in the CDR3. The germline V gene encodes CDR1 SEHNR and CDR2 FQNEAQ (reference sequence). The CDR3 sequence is CASSAKEAGVSNEQFF.

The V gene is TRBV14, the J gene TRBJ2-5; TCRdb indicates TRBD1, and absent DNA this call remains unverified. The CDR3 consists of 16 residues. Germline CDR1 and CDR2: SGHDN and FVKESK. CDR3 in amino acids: CASSQVFGAPQETQYF.

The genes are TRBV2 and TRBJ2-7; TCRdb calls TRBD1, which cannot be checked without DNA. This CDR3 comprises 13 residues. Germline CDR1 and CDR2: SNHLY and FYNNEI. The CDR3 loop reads CASKQAPTYEQYF.

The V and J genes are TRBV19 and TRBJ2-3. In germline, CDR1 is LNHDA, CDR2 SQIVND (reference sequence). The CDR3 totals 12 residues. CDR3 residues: CASSIGTDTQYF.

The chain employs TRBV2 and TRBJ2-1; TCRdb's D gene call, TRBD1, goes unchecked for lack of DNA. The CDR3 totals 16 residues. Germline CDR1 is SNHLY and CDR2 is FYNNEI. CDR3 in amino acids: CASSETSTGGLNEQFF.

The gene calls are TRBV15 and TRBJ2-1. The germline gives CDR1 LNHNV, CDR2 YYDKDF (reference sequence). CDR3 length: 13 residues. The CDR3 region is CATSREYANEQFF.